Listed here is a single TCR beta chain. Its antigen is unidentified. The sample comes from a study of T cell responses to AZD1222 COVID-19 vaccine. Profiling relied on immunoSEQ multiplex PCR, and the TCRdb table lists in-frame clones only, not all of them. The sample shows roughly 80,000 clones, roughly nine tenths of them seen only once. Study results and limitations: Clonal diversity may have been underestimated in mostly white British donors. Baseline seropositivity characterized only a handful of AZD1222 recipients. Spike-specific TCR breadth and depth were elevated following two AZD1222 doses.

The CDR3 is 15 amino acids. Trimming pared 5 bases from V and 3 bases from J, leaving 17 bases between. Germline CDR1 and CDR2: SGHAT and FQNNGV. The chain uses TRBV11-2 and TRBJ2-7; D may be TRBD2 (7 bases). The receptor comes from an adult in good health. Material: peripheral blood, obtained on day 0 of AZD1222 vaccination. CDR3 in amino acids: CASSTLRGADYEQYF. The CDR3 region has the DNA TGTGCCAGCAGCACCCTCCGGGGGGCTGACTACGAGCAGTACTTC.